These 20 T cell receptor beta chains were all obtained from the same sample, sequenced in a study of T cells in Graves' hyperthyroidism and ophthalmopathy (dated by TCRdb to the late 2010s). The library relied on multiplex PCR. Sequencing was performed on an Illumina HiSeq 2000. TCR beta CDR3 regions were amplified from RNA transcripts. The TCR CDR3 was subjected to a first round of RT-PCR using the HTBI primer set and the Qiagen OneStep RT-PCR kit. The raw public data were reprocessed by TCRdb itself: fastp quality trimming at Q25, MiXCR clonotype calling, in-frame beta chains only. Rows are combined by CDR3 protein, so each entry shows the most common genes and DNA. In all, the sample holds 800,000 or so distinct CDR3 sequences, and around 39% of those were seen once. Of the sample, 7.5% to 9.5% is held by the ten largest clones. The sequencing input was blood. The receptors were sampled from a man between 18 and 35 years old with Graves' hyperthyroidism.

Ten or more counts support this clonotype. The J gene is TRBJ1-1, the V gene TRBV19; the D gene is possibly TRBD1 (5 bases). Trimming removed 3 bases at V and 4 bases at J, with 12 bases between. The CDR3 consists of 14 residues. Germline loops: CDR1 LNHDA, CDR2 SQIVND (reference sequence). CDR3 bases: TGTGCCAGTAGTATGGGGGGGGGTGGCACTGAAGCTTTCTTT. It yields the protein CASSMGGGGTEAFF.

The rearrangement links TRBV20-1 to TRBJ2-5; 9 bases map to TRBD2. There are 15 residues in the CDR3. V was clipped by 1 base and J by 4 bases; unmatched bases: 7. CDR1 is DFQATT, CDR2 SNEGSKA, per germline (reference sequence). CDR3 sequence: CSARGTSGLRETQYF. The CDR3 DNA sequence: TGCAGTGCTAGAGGCACTAGCGGGCTTAGAGAGACCCAGTACTTC.

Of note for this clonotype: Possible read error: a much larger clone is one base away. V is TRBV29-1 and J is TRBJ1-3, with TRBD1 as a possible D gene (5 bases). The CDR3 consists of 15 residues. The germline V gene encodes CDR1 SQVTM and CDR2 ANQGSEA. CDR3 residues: CSVAGHISSGNTIHF. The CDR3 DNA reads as TGCAGCGTTGCAGGACACATCAGCTCTGGAAACACCATACATTTT. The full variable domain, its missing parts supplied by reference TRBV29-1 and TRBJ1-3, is SAVISQKPSRDICQRGTSLTIQCQVDSQVTMMFWYRQQPGQSLTLIATANQGSEATYESGFVIDKFPISRPNLTFSTLTVSNMSPEDSSIYLCSVAGHISSGNTIHFGEGSWLTVV.

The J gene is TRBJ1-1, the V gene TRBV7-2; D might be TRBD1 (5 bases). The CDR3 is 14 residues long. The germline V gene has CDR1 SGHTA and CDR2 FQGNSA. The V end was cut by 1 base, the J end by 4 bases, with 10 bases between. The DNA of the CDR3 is TGTGCCAGCAGCTTAGAAGTGGGGACCACTGAAGCTTTCTTT. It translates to CASSLEVGTTEAFF.

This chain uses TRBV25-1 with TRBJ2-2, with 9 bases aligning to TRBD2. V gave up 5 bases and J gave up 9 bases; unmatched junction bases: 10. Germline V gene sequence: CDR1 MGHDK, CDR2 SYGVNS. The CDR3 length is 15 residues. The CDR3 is CASSPILAGDRELFF. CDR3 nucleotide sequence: TGTGCCAGCAGTCCTATACTAGCGGGCGATCGGGAGCTGTTTTTT.

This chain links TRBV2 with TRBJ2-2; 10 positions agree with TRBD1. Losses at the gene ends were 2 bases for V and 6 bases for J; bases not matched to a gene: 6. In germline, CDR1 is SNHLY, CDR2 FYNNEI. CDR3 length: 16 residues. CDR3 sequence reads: CASSETGTGVPGELFF. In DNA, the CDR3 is TGTGCCAGCAGTGAAACGGGGACAGGGGTTCCCGGGGAGCTGTTTTTT.

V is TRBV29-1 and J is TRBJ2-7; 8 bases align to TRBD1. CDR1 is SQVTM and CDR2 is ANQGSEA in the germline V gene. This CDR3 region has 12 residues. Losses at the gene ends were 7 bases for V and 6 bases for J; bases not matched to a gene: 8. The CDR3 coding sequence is TGCAGCGGCCAGGGGGCACAGTCCGAGCAGTACTTC. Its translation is CSGQGAQSEQYF.

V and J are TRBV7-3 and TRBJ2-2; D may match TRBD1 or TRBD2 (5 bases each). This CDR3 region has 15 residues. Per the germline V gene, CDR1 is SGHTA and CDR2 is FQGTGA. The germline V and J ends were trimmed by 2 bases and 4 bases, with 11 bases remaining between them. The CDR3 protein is CASSLGGPFTGELFF. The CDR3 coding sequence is TGTGCCAGCAGCTTAGGGGGACCGTTCACCGGGGAGCTGTTTTTT.

The CDR3 region has the DNA TGTGCCAGCAGTGAAGGGTTCACTGAAGCTTTCTTT. Its translation is CASSEGFTEAFF. The chain is built from TRBV2 and TRBJ1-1, with unresolved D. Germline loops: CDR1 SNHLY, CDR2 FYNNEI. Between the trimmed V and J ends, which lost 1 base and 4 bases, there was a span of 4 bases. This CDR3 region has 12 residues.

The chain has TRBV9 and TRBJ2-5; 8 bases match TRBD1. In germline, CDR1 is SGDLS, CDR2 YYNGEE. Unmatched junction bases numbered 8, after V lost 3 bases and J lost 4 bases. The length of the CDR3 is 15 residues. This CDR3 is CASSATGDLGETQYF. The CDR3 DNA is TGTGCCAGCAGCGCGACAGGGGATCTAGGAGAGACCCAGTACTTC.

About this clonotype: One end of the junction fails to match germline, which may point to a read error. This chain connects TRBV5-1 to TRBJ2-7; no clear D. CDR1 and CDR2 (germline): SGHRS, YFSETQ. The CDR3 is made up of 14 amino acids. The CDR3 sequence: CASSLRSKSVEQYF. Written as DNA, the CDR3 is TGTGCCAGCAGCTTACGGTCGAAATCGGTCGAGCAGTACTTC. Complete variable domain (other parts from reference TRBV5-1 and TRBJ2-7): KAGVTQTPRYLIKTRGQQVTLSCSPISGHRSVSWYQQTPGQGLQFLFEYFSETQRNKGNFPGRFSGRQFSNSRSEMNVSTLELGDSALYLCASSLRSKSVEQYFGPGTRLTVT.

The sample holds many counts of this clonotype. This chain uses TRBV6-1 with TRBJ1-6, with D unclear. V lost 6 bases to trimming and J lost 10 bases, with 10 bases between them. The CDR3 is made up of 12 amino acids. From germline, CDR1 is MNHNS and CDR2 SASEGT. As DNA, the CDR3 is TGTGCCAGCAGAGACACGGTCTCACCCCTCCACTTT. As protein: CASRDTVSPLHF.

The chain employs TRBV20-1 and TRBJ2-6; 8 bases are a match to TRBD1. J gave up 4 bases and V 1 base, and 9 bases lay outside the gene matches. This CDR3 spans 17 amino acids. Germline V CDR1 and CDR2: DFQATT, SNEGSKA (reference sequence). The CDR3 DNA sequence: TGCAGTGCTAGAGGGGCAGGGGGCGCGTCAGGGGCCAACGTCCTGACTTTC. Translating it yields CSARGAGGASGANVLTF.

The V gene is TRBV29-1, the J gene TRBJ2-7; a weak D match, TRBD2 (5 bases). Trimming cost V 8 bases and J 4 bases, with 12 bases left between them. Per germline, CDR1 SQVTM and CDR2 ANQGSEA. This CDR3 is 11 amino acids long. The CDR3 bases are TGCAGCACCGGGGTGGAGTACGAGCAGTACTTC. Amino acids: CSTGVEYEQYF.

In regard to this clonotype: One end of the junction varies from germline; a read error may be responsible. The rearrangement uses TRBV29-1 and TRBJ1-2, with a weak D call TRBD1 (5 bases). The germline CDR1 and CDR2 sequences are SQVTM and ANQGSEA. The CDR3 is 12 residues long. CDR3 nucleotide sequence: TGCAGCATTGAGGGTTGGGACCATGGCTACACCTTC. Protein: CSIEGWDHGYTF. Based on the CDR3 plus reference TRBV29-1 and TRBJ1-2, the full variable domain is SAVISQKPSRDICQRGTSLTIQCQVDSQVTMMFWYRQQPGQSLTLIATANQGSEATYESGFVIDKFPISRPNLTFSTLTVSNMSPEDSSIYLCSIEGWDHGYTFGSGTRLTVV.

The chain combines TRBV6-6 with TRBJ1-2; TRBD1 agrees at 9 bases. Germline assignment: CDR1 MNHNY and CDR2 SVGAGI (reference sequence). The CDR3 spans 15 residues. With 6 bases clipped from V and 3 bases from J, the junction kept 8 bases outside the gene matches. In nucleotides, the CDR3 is TGTGCCAGCAGCCATCCGGGACAGGGACACTATGGCTACACCTTC. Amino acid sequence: CASSHPGQGHYGYTF.

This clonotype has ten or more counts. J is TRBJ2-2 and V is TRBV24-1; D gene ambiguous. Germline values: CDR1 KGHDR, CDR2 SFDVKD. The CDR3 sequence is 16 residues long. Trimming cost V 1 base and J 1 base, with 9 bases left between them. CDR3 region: CATSDLGHENTGELFF. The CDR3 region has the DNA TGTGCCACCAGTGATTTAGGCCATGAGAACACCGGGGAGCTGTTTTTT.

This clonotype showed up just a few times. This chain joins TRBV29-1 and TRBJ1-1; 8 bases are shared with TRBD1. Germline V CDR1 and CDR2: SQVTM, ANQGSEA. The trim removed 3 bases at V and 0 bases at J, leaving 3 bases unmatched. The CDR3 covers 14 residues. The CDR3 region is CSVEGGQVNTEAFF. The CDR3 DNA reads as TGCAGCGTTGAGGGGGGACAGGTGAACACTGAAGCTTTCTTT.

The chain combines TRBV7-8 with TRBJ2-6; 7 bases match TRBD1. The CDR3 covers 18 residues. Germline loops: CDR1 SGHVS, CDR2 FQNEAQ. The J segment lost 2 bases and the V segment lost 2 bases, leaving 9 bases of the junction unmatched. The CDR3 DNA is TGTGCCAGCAGCTTAACGTCCTATGGACAGGCTGGGGCCAACGTCCTGACTTTC. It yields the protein CASSLTSYGQAGANVLTF. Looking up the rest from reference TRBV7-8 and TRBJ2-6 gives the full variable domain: GAGVSQSPRYKVAKRGQDVALRCDPISGHVSLFWYQQALGQGPEFLTYFQNEAQLDKSGLPSDRFFAERPEGSVSTLKIQRTQQEDSAVYLCASSLTSYGQAGANVLTFGAGSRLTVL.

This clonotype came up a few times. For the CDR3, the DNA is TGCGCCAGCAGCCAAGCAGCAACGGACTATGGCTACACCTTC. It specifies CASSQAATDYGYTF. The gene calls are TRBV4-1 and TRBJ1-2; D gene uncertain. The germline V gene has CDR1 MGHRA and CDR2 YSYEKL. The CDR3 loop spans 14 amino acids. V lost 1 base, J lost 3 bases, and 9 bases lay in between.